What follows describes a single T cell receptor beta chain. This CDR3 is built from 13 residues. Germline CDR1 is SNHLY and CDR2 is FYNNEI. The V gene lost 7 bases and the J gene lost 3 bases, with 10 bases spanning the gap. This entry is derived from a study of T cell changes during pregnancy in multiple sclerosis. Sequencing used immunoSEQ multiplex PCR; TCRdb keeps in-frame clones, though not all of them. The table shows more than 65,000 clones, with more than 90% occurring only once. The clonotype originates from a female donor with multiple sclerosis, enrolled in a pregnancy study. This material consisted of CD4+ T cells from peripheral blood mononuclear cells, taken before pregnancy. This sequence joins TRBV2 and TRBJ1-5; D ambiguous. The CDR3 loop reads CASKRQSNQPQHF. The CDR3 region has the DNA TGTGCCAGCAAGAGGCAGTCCAATCAGCCCCAGCATTTT.